This T cell receptor beta chain was captured by sequencing in a study of blood T cell repertoires in COVID-19. Study context: From T cells, B-cell-depleted T cells, or PBMCs came the material, which was cDNA or gDNA.

CDR3 length: 16 residues. V shed 3 bases and J 3 bases; nucleotides not matched to a gene: 4. Germline-derived CDR1 and CDR2 are SGHKS and YYEKEE (reference sequence). Per the authors' pipeline: For nucleated cells, counts were estimated from reference gene primer amplification. Method: immunoSEQ multiplex PCR; TCRdb's copy keeps in-frame clones and lacks some. Clone size and V and J calls were adopted from that table, with D and trimming inferred from the DNA. Of about 250,000 clones in the sample, about nine tenths were seen once. Cohorts were determined from participant-reported clinical history. Donors in Cohort 3 who had recovered were those with two negative PCRs, healthcare professional clearance, or resolution of their symptoms.

The sequenced material came from PBMCs or T cells enriched from blood (not recorded which). This chain links TRBV5-5 with TRBJ1-5, with TRBD1 matching over 12 bases. This sequence was found in a man aged 35-49 years who had recovered from COVID-19. This chain's CDR3 is CASSWGQGALNQPQHF. The CDR3 DNA sequence: TGTGCCAGCAGCTGGGGACAGGGGGCCCTCAATCAGCCCCAGCATTTT.